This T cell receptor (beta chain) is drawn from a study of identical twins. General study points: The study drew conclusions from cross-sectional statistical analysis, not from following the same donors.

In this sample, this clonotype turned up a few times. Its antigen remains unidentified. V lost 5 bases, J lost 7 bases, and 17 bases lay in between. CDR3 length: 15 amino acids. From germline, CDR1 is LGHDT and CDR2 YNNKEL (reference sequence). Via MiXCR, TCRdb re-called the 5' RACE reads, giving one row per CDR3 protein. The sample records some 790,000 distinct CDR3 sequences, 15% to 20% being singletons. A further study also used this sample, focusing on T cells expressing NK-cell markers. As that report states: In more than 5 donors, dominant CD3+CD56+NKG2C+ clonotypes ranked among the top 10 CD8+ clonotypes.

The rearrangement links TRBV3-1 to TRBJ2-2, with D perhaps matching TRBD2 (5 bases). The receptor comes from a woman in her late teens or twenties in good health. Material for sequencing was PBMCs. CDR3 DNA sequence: TGTGCCAGCAGCGCCCTTATTCTAGCAGGCGGGGAGCTGTTTTTT. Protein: CASSALILAGGELFF.